These 11 T cell receptor beta chains were all obtained from the same sample, sequenced in a study of blood T cell repertoires in COVID-19. Sequencing used immunoSEQ multiplex PCR; TCRdb keeps in-frame clones, though not all of them. Here the sample spans 95,000 to 100,000 clones, 85% being singletons. Sequencing was carried out using peripheral blood. These receptors were obtained from a woman aged 70-85 years with active or convalescent COVID-19.

This chain joins TRBV11-2 and TRBJ2-5; D is uncertain. Germline loops: CDR1 SGHAT, CDR2 FQNNGV. Trimming shortened V by 5 bases and J by 0 bases, and 10 bases separated the two germline ends. The CDR3 runs to 14 residues. The CDR3 region has the DNA TGTGCCAGCAGCCCGGCGGCAAACCAAGAGACCCAGTACTTC. Translating gives CASSPAANQETQYF.

The rearrangement joins TRBV11-1 to TRBJ1-2; 9 bases map to TRBD1. Germline CDR1 is SGHAT and CDR2 is FQDESV (reference sequence). J lost 5 bases, V lost 5 bases, and 6 bases had no gene match. CDR3 length equals 14 residues. CDR3: CASSGDRDIYGYTF. Here the CDR3 DNA reads TGTGCCAGCAGCGGGGACAGGGACATATATGGCTACACCTTC. The whole variable domain, remainder taken from reference TRBV11-1 and TRBJ1-2, is EAEVAQSPRYKITEKSQAVAFWCDPISGHATLYWYRQILGQGPELLVQFQDESVVDDSQLPKDRFSAERLKGVDSTLKIQPAELGDSAMYLCASSGDRDIYGYTFGSGTRLTVV.

This clone was picked up one time. The chain employs TRBV5-1 and TRBJ2-3; 8 bases align to TRBD1. The CDR3 runs 14 residues. Germline assignment: CDR1 SGHRS and CDR2 YFSETQ. V trimming: 3 bases; J trimming: 5 bases; junction bases outside the gene matches: 5. The chain's CDR3 is CASSYGQGKDTQYF. The CDR3 nucleotides read TGCGCCAGCAGCTATGGACAGGGAAAAGATACGCAGTATTTT.

The chain uses TRBV28 and TRBJ2-1, with D possibly TRBD2 on 6 matching bases. CDR1 is MDHEN, CDR2 SYDVKM, per germline. The CDR3 runs to 14 residues. V was trimmed by 3 bases and J by 2 bases, leaving 8 bases between them. Here the CDR3 DNA reads TGTGCCAGCAGTTTGGGACTCCCCTACAATGAGCAGTTCTTC. Protein: CASSLGLPYNEQFF.

The chain couples TRBV30 to TRBJ2-2, with D perhaps TRBD2 (5 bases). CDR3 size: 18 residues. Germline V gives CDR1 GTSNPN, CDR2 SVGIG (reference sequence). Trimming removed 4 bases from V and 1 base from J, with 22 bases in between. CDR3 DNA: TGTGCCTGGAACCAATACGGAAGGGCCGGACTGAACACCGGGGAGCTGTTTTTT. This gives the protein CAWNQYGRAGLNTGELFF. The whole variable domain, remainder taken from reference TRBV30 and TRBJ2-2, is SQTIHQWPATLVQPVGSPLSLECTVEGTSNPNLYWYRQAAGRGLQLLFYSVGIGQISSEVPQNLSASRPQDRQFILSSKKLLLSDSGFYLCAWNQYGRAGLNTGELFFGEGSRLTVL.

This clone has just a few counts. The chain couples TRBV20-1 to TRBJ2-5; 9 nucleotides align to TRBD1. V shed 3 bases and J 4 bases; nucleotides not matched to a gene: 6. Germline CDR1 reads DFQATT; CDR2 reads SNEGSKA (reference sequence). There are 14 residues in the CDR3. The CDR3 bases are TGCAGTGCTAGTGGGGACAGGGAAGGAGAGACCCAGTACTTC. It is translated as CSASGDREGETQYF.

This clone came up once. This chain uses TRBV7-2 with TRBJ1-2; the match to TRBD1 covers 9 bases. The germline CDR1 and CDR2 sequences are SGHTA and FQGNSA. The ends lost 0 bases at V and 7 bases at J; junction bases unmatched: 12. The CDR3 has 17 amino acids. In nucleotides, the CDR3 is TGTGCCAGCAGCTTAGCCCCTTCTGGGACAGGGTATCTTGGCTACACCTTC. Translating it yields CASSLAPSGTGYLGYTF.

This chain joins TRBV18 and TRBJ1-2; D uncertain. The CDR3 is 14 residues long. V was trimmed by 3 bases and J by 4 bases, leaving 12 bases between them. Germline CDR1 is KGHSH and CDR2 is LQKENI. The CDR3 DNA sequence: TGTGCCAGCTCACCTATGGCAGTTGGCTATGGCTACACCTTC. This gives the protein CASSPMAVGYGYTF. The variable domain in full, completed from reference TRBV18 and TRBJ1-2, reads NAGVMQNPRHLVRRRGQEARLRCSPMKGHSHVYWYRQLPEEGLKFMVYLQKENIIDESGMPKERFSAEFPKEGPSILRIQQVVRGDSAAYFCASSPMAVGYGYTFGSGTRLTVV.

The chain combines TRBV5-8 with TRBJ2-4; TRBD1 agrees at 9 bases. Trimming took 2 bases from V and 5 from J; bases not matched to a gene: 5. Per germline, CDR1 SGHTS and CDR2 YDEGEE. There are 15 residues in the CDR3. DNA of the CDR3: TGTGCCAGCAGCTTAACCGGGACAGGGCAAAACATTCAGTACTTC. The encoded protein is CASSLTGTGQNIQYF.

The chain has TRBV11-3 and TRBJ1-5, with D tentatively TRBD1 (6 bases). V gave up 5 bases and J gave up 0 bases, with 8 bases separating them. This CDR3 has 14 residues. Germline V gene data show CDR1 as SGHNT and CDR2 as YENEEA. The CDR3 coding sequence is TGTGCCAGCAGCGAACAGGGTAGCAATCAGCCCCAGCATTTT. It codes for CASSEQGSNQPQHF.

The chain couples TRBV24-1 to TRBJ2-5, with D maybe TRBD1 (7 bases). The CDR3 is 13 residues long. Germline V CDR1 and CDR2: KGHDR, SFDVKD. V lost 6 bases and J 4 bases, leaving 11 bases between the germline ends. The CDR3 is CATSLQGGETQYF. CDR3 sequence (DNA): TGTGCCACCAGTCTTCAGGGGGGAGAGACCCAGTACTTC.